A selection of T cell receptor beta chains follows, all from one sample in a study of neurological immune-mediated disorders. One entry per CDR3 protein, called by TCRdb with MiXCR from the 5' RACE reads. This table holds about 80,000 distinct CDR3 sequences, around 4.5% found once. The sequencing input was PBMCs. These receptors were collected from an older woman with multiple sclerosis. The CDR3 runs from the conserved cysteine through the conserved F or W. Fields, in order: D gene, J gene, V gene, clone size, CDR3 DNA, CDR3 protein. D genes are given only for firm matches. Each size is once, few or many counts, or a class when the clone is expanded.

d_call: NA
j_call: TRBJ1-6
v_call: TRBV12-3/TRBV12-4
clone_size: many
cdr3_nt: TGTGCCAGCAGTTCAGGGACGATACGTTCACCCCTCCACTTT
cdr3_aa: CASSSGTIRSPLHF

d_call: NA
j_call: TRBJ2-3
v_call: TRBV2
clone_size: many
cdr3_nt: TGTGCCAGCACCAAGGGGCTGATCACAGATACGCAGTATTTT
cdr3_aa: CASTKGLITDTQYF

d_call: TRBD1
j_call: TRBJ2-1
v_call: TRBV18
clone_size: many
cdr3_nt: TGTGCCAGCTCGCGGGGACAGGAACTAGAGCAGTTCTTC
cdr3_aa: CASSRGQELEQFF

d_call: TRBD1
j_call: TRBJ2-1
v_call: TRBV24-1
clone_size: many
cdr3_nt: TGTGCCACCAGTGATGACAGGGGAGGTACCAATGAGCAGTTCTTC
cdr3_aa: CATSDDRGGTNEQFF

d_call: NA
j_call: TRBJ1-1
v_call: TRBV9
clone_size: many
cdr3_nt: TGTGCCAGCAGCGTAGGCGACGGGATGAACACTGAAGCTTTCTTT
cdr3_aa: CASSVGDGMNTEAFF

d_call: NA
j_call: TRBJ2-7
v_call: TRBV29-1
clone_size: many
cdr3_nt: TGCAGCGTCTATTTCGCCTACGAGCAGTACTTC
cdr3_aa: CSVYFAYEQYF

d_call: NA
j_call: TRBJ1-3
v_call: TRBV4-1
clone_size: few
cdr3_nt: TGCGCCAGCAGCCAAGAAGACAGGCCTAGAAACACCATATATTTT
cdr3_aa: CASSQEDRPRNTIYF

d_call: TRBD1
j_call: TRBJ2-5
v_call: TRBV6-5
clone_size: many
cdr3_nt: TGTGCCAGCAGTTACGGGACAGGGAGTAGGGAGACCCAGTACTTC
cdr3_aa: CASSYGTGSRETQYF

d_call: NA
j_call: TRBJ2-1
v_call: TRBV28
clone_size: many
cdr3_nt: TGTGCCAGCATCACAGGGAACCGGGTTCGGGAGCAGTTCTTC
cdr3_aa: CASITGNRVREQFF

d_call: NA
j_call: TRBJ1-2
v_call: TRBV5-1
clone_size: many
cdr3_nt: TGCGCCAGCAGCTTGGGGCCAGGGATTTATGGCTACACCTTC
cdr3_aa: CASSLGPGIYGYTF

d_call: NA
j_call: TRBJ2-7
v_call: TRBV7-6
clone_size: many
cdr3_nt: TGTGCCAGCAGCCTCAGAGTGGGAGCCTACGAGCAGTACTTC
cdr3_aa: CASSLRVGAYEQYF

d_call: NA
j_call: TRBJ2-1
v_call: TRBV7-7
clone_size: many
cdr3_nt: TGTGCCAGCAGCTTAAATGCTCAGAACTTTCAGTTCTTC
cdr3_aa: CASSLNAQNFQFF

d_call: NA
j_call: TRBJ2-5
v_call: TRBV29-1
clone_size: many
cdr3_nt: TGCAGCGTTGCGTTTGGACAAGAGACCCAGTACTTC
cdr3_aa: CSVAFGQETQYF

d_call: NA
j_call: TRBJ1-1
v_call: TRBV12-3/TRBV12-4
clone_size: few
cdr3_nt: TGTGCCAGCAGCCTCGGTCGGGGTCCGGGGAACACTGAAGCTTTCTTT
cdr3_aa: CASSLGRGPGNTEAFF

d_call: TRBD1
j_call: TRBJ1-1
v_call: TRBV6-5
clone_size: many
cdr3_nt: TGTGCCAGCGCTACAGGGGGTATCACTGAAGCTTTCTTT
cdr3_aa: CASATGGITEAFF

d_call: TRBD1
j_call: TRBJ2-3
v_call: TRBV4-1
clone_size: many
cdr3_nt: TGCGCCAGCAGCCAACATGGACAGGGAACAGATACGCAGTATTTT
cdr3_aa: CASSQHGQGTDTQYF

d_call: NA
j_call: TRBJ2-2
v_call: TRBV28
clone_size: many
cdr3_nt: TGTGCCAGCAAATCGCCAGGGATGAACACCGGGGAGCTGTTTTTT
cdr3_aa: CASKSPGMNTGELFF

d_call: TRBD2
j_call: TRBJ2-3
v_call: TRBV6-6
clone_size: many
cdr3_nt: TGTGCCAGCAGATCACTAGCGGGAGGCACAGATACGCAGTATTTT
cdr3_aa: CASRSLAGGTDTQYF

d_call: NA
j_call: TRBJ2-7
v_call: TRBV5-5
clone_size: many
cdr3_nt: TGTGCCAGCAGCTTGGGACGATCGGACTACGTAAAGAGCGAGCAGTACTTC
cdr3_aa: CASSLGRSDYVKSEQYF

d_call: TRBD1
j_call: TRBJ2-1
v_call: TRBV29-1
clone_size: many
cdr3_nt: TGCAGCGTTGATCAGACAGGGAGCTCCTACAATGAGCAGTTCTTC
cdr3_aa: CSVDQTGSSYNEQFF

d_call: TRBD1
j_call: TRBJ2-5
v_call: TRBV5-1
clone_size: many
cdr3_nt: TGCGCCAGCACCCGCGGGGACAGGACGTACCAAGAGACCCAGTACTTC
cdr3_aa: CASTRGDRTYQETQYF

d_call: NA
j_call: TRBJ2-3
v_call: TRBV21-1
clone_size: many
cdr3_nt: TGTGCCAGCAGCAAAGCGGCCCAGTTTAGGACAGATACGCAGTATTTT
cdr3_aa: CASSKAAQFRTDTQYF

d_call: TRBD1
j_call: TRBJ2-5
v_call: TRBV28
clone_size: many
cdr3_nt: TGTGCCAGCAAGGGGTCGGACAGGGGACAAGAGACCCAGTACTTC
cdr3_aa: CASKGSDRGQETQYF

d_call: TRBD1
j_call: TRBJ2-7
v_call: TRBV2
clone_size: many
cdr3_nt: TGTGCCAGCAGGACAGGGGGTCCCTACGAGCAGTACTTC
cdr3_aa: CASRTGGPYEQYF

d_call: NA
j_call: TRBJ2-2
v_call: TRBV6-5
clone_size: many
cdr3_nt: TGTGCCAGCAGCTCACCCGCGGGGGCCAACACCGGGGAGCTGTTTTTT
cdr3_aa: CASSSPAGANTGELFF

d_call: NA
j_call: TRBJ1-2
v_call: TRBV5-1
clone_size: many
cdr3_nt: TGCGCCAGCAGCTTGTGGGTGGGGAACTATGGCTACACCTTC
cdr3_aa: CASSLWVGNYGYTF

d_call: NA
j_call: TRBJ1-6
v_call: TRBV25-1
clone_size: many
cdr3_nt: TGTGCCAGCAGTGAGGAGGGGAGGAGTTACTCCTATAATTCACCCCTCCACTTT
cdr3_aa: CASSEEGRSYSYNSPLHF

d_call: TRBD1
j_call: TRBJ2-1
v_call: TRBV6-6
clone_size: many
cdr3_nt: TGTGCCAGCAGGGGGACAGTCAATGAGCAGTTCTTC
cdr3_aa: CASRGTVNEQFF

d_call: NA
j_call: TRBJ1-6
v_call: TRBV28
clone_size: many
cdr3_nt: TGTGCCAGCAGTTTAAGGTTTCGGCTCGGGAGCTCCTATAATTCACCCCTCCACTTT
cdr3_aa: CASSLRFRLGSSYNSPLHF

d_call: TRBD1
j_call: TRBJ2-3
v_call: TRBV20-1
clone_size: many
cdr3_nt: TGCAGTGCCCGGAACGGACAGGGGGCGACAGATACGCAGTATTTT
cdr3_aa: CSARNGQGATDTQYF

d_call: TRBD1
j_call: TRBJ1-6
v_call: TRBV20-1
clone_size: many
cdr3_nt: TGCAGTGCCCGTGGGACAGGGGATAATTCACCCCTCCACTTT
cdr3_aa: CSARGTGDNSPLHF

d_call: TRBD2
j_call: TRBJ2-1
v_call: TRBV11-3
clone_size: few
cdr3_nt: TGTGCCAGCAGCTTAAGCTTAGCGGGGGCCTACAATGAGCAGTTCTTC
cdr3_aa: CASSLSLAGAYNEQFF

d_call: TRBD2
j_call: TRBJ2-5
v_call: TRBV11-1
clone_size: many
cdr3_nt: TGTGCCAGCAGCTCGGGACTAGCGACCTCCCTGCCGTACTTC
cdr3_aa: CASSSGLATSLPYF

d_call: NA
j_call: TRBJ1-1
v_call: TRBV5-8
clone_size: many
cdr3_nt: TGTGCCAGCAGGGAGGGGAGGGGGAACACTGAAGCTTTCTTT
cdr3_aa: CASREGRGNTEAFF